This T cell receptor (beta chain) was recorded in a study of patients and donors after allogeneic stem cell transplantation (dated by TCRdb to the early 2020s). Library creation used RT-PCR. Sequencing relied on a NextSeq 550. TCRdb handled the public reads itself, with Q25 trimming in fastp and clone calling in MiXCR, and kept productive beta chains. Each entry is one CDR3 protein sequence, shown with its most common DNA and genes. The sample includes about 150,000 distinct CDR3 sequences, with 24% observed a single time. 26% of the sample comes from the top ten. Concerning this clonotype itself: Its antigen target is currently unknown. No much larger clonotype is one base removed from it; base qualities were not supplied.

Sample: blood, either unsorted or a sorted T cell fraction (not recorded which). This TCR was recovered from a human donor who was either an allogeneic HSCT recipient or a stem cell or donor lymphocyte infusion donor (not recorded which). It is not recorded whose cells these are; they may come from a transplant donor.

The DNA is TGTGCCAGCAGCAATTTAGCGGGAGTTAGCACAGATACGCAGTATTTT. This encodes CASSNLAGVSTDTQYF. The chain is made from TRBV11-2 and TRBJ2-3, with 9 bases in between that match TRBD2. Trimming takes 5 bases off V and 0 bases off J; junction bases not matched to a gene: 6. The germline V gene specifies SGHAT as CDR1 and FQNNGV as CDR2. The CDR3 numbers 16 residues from cysteine through phenylalanine. Of all the DNA, just the CDR3 is kept, 48 bases in frame from base 1.